The present TCR beta chain was sequenced within a study of PD-L1 blockade in urothelial cancer (dated by TCRdb to 2016 to 2017). Broadly, across the study: Every patient began therapy in about 2014 and was given atezolizumab 1,200 mg intravenously every 3 weeks. About 90% of the roughly 29 patients were males with bladder-origin urothelial cancer, and 18 of 29 reported a prior smoking history. Patients had an ECOG performance status of 0 or 1 and had received between 0 and 3 prior chemotherapy regimens. Progression-free survival longer than 6 months counted as durable clinical benefit, and TCR features were additionally tested against both progression-free and overall survival. A median of around 150,000 T cells and 80,000 to 95,000 unique TCRs was obtained from blood samples, and a median clonality of approximately 0.08 was observed. Some ten patients reached durable clinical benefit, while some 20 patients did not. In the same patients who had TCR sequencing, pretreatment tumors also underwent whole exome sequencing and RNA sequencing. Blood samples were analyzed at 3 weeks after treatment start (second dose) and at 6 weeks after treatment start. An exploratory multi-omic analysis was conducted of the somatic, immune and clinical correlates of response to PD-L1 blockade with atezolizumab in urothelial cancer. Around 30 patients had pretreatment blood TCR-seq, around 25 had at least one posttreatment blood collection, and around 25 had tumor TCR-seq. Pretreatment tumor samples, along with matched peripheral blood serially collected before and after atezolizumab treatment, were subjected to TCR sequencing. The paper's findings and limits, for the study overall: Improved progression-free and overall survival was found to be associated with pretreatment peripheral blood TCR clonality below the median. Greater expansion of tumor-associated TCR clones in peripheral blood 3 weeks after the start of treatment was observed in patients with durable benefit (n of about 20, p = 0.022). Small sample size (n of about 30) and many exploratory analyses mean the results are intended to be hypothesis-generating.

According to the study, the label for this sample's time point signals: peripheral blood 6 weeks after treatment start. A total of under 30 patients with locally advanced or metastatic urothelial carcinoma, treated at Memorial Sloan Kettering on a trial protocol, made up the cohort. Peripheral blood mononuclear cells were collected pretreatment and during treatment, with between 1 and 8 total time points per patient. The Qiagen DNeasy Blood extraction kit was used to purify genomic DNA from total PBMCs and tumor samples. PBMCs were collected pretreatment and during treatment and were isolated and stored as previously described. V drops 4 bases and J drops 5 bases, leaving 9 bases in between. The germline V gene (reference sequence) specifies SEHNR as CDR1 and FQNEAQ as CDR2. From its cysteine to its phenylalanine, the CDR3 spans 13 amino acids. The DNA shown is the 39-base CDR3, in frame from base 1.

Each PCR received spiked-in synthetic TCR analog templates so that absolute template abundance could be estimated from read counts. Using the immunoSEQ assay, TCRbeta CDR3 regions were amplified from genomic DNA with bias-controlled V and J gene primers. Sequencing of rearranged TCRbeta segments was done at approximately 20X coverage. Per the source publication's procedure: Sequencing errors were corrected by clustering and CDR3s were annotated against IMGT to assign V, D and J genes. Only productive TCRbeta rearrangements were used in downstream analyses, excluding out-of-frame or stop-codon sequences. Clonality was computed as one minus Shannon entropy normalized by the log of the number of unique productive sequences. Clones differing between time points or between blood and tumor were identified by Fisher's exact test with Benjamini-Hochberg correction at adjusted p below 0.01. TCRdb provides this immuneACCESS table in a form limited to in-frame rearrangements. Some clones are lacking; in checked studies, under half of them reflect an unresolved V gene, and why the rest are absent is not known. For V, J and clone size, that table is used; D and trimming come from the DNA. The sample table records tens of thousands of clones; 70% to 90% of these occur just once. Jointly, the top ten make up 2% to 3% of the sample.

This clone has just a few counts. Which antigen it targets is not known. Base qualities were left out, and no much larger clone turns up one base away. This receptor chain uses TRBV7-9 and TRBJ2-1, with an unclear D gene assignment. The sample was PBMCs, taken around atezolizumab (anti-PD-L1) treatment. This TCR was sampled from a man in his sixties with urothelial cancer. The bases read TGTGCCAGCAGCTCCCGGTCCAACAATGAGCAGTTCTTC. Its protein is CASSSRSNNEQFF.